This T cell receptor beta chain came from a study of PD-1 blockade in classical Hodgkin lymphoma. This clone has a handful of counts. Its matching antigen is unknown. Brentuximab vedotin exposure varied among the patients, all of whom had relapsed after autologous stem cell transplantation. Classifying best responses yielded complete response, partial response or progressive disease. CDR1 and CDR2 from the germline V gene are MNHEY and SVGAGI. The CDR3 has 14 residues. J lost 3 bases, V lost 2 bases, and 2 bases had no gene match. Profiled with immunoSEQ multiplex PCR; TCRdb holds only in-frame clones, not every one. The data hold around 150,000 clones, with 78% observed a single time. Findings and limits, study-wide: Those patients who began receiving nivolumab less than 1 year after ASCT had lower diversity, and they were excluded. The study found complete responders had baseline diversity similar to newly diagnosed patients. What caused the repertoire differences, perhaps disease activity or prior therapy, remains undefined.

This receptor was identified in a human donor with classical Hodgkin lymphoma. The genes are TRBV6-5 and TRBJ2-7; the match to TRBD1 covers 9 bases. This sample comprised peripheral blood mononuclear cells (PBMCs), obtained before the second cycle of nivolumab. The CDR3 DNA follows: TGTGCCAGCAGTTACAGGGGACAGGGCTACGAGCAGTACTTC. Translating it yields CASSYRGQGYEQYF.